This record concerns one T cell receptor (beta chain) sequence. What it binds is unknown. The data were taken from a study of Tregs in tolerant kidney transplant recipients. For the study at large: Recipients received nonmyeloablative bone marrow transplants from related graft donors, with transient mixed chimerism. Study-wide points: Tolerant patients' donor-specific Tregs expanded beyond overall Tregs, suggesting antigen-driven growth. Tregs expanded with activated donor B cells seemed most donor-specific.

CD4+CD25+CD127- Tregs, CD4+CD25- non-Tregs, CD4 and CD8 cells were sorted. The repertoire was sequenced with immunoSEQ multiplex PCR; TCRdb's copy has only in-frame clones and lacks some. This sample has fewer than 80,000 clones; 85% to 90% occur once, and the top ten carry more than 0.35%. CDR1 SGHRS and CDR2 YFSETQ come from the germline V gene. Trimming removed 0 bases at V and 0 bases at J, with 13 bases between. The CDR3 is 16 residues long. This TCR was recovered from a human donor who received a combined kidney and bone marrow transplant. The chain employs TRBV5-1 and TRBJ2-7, with D possibly TRBD2 on 7 matching bases. Source: CD4+ T cells from blood, taken before the transplant. The CDR3 coding sequence is TGCGCCAGCAGCTTGGAGGGGGGGGTAAACTCCTACGAGCAGTACTTC. Amino acid sequence: CASSLEGGVNSYEQYF.